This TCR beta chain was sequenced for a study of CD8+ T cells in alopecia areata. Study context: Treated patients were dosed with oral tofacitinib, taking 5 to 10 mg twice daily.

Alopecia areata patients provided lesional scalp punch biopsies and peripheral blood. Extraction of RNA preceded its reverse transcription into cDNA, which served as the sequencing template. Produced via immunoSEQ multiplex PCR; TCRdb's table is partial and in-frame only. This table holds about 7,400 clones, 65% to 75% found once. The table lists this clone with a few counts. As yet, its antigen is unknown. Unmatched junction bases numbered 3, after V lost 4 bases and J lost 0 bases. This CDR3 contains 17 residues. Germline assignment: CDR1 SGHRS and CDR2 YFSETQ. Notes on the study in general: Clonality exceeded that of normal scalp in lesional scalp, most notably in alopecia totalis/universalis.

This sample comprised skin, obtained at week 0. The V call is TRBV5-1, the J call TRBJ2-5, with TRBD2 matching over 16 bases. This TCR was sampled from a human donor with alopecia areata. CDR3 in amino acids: CASSGGLAGGYQETQYF. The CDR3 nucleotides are TGCGCCAGCAGCGGGGGACTAGCGGGGGGGTACCAAGAGACCCAGTACTTC. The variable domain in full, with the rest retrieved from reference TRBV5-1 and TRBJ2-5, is KAGVTQTPRYLIKTRGQQVTLSCSPISGHRSVSWYQQTPGQGLQFLFEYFSETQRNKGNFPGRFSGRQFSNSRSEMNVSTLELGDSALYLCASSGGLAGGYQETQYFGPGTRLLVL.